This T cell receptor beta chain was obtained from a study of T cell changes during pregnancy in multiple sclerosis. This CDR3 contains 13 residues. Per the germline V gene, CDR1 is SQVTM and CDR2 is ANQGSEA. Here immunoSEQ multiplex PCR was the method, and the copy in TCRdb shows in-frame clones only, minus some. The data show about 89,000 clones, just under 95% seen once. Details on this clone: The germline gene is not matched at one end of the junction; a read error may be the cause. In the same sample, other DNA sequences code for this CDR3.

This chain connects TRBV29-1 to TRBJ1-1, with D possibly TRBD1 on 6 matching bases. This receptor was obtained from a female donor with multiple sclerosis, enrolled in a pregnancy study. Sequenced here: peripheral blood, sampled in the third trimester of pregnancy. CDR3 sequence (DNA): TGCAGCGCGCCAAGACAGGACTCCACTGAGGCTTTCTTT. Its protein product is CSAPRQDSTEAFF.